These 23 T cell receptor beta chains were all obtained from the same sample, sequenced in a study of vaccination effects on CD4 cells after COVID-19. Following culture for approximately ten days, CD4+ T cells were isolated. Subjects were given two BNT162b2 or mRNA-1273 vaccine doses. Using immunoSEQ multiplex PCR, the repertoire was profiled, and TCRdb retains in-frame clones only, with some absent. The repertoire includes tens of thousands of clones, about 70% of them detected once, and roughly 8.4% sits in the top ten. These receptors' antigens are unknown. The sequenced sample was CD4+ T cells from PBMCs cultured without peptide, obtained after COVID-19 vaccination. These TCRs come from a human donor who received a COVID-19 vaccine.

This chain uses TRBV27 with TRBJ1-1; D gene ambiguous. V lost 5 bases and J lost 2, with 12 bases in between. The CDR3 is made up of 14 amino acids. CDR1 MNHEY and CDR2 SMNVEV come from the germline V gene (reference sequence). This CDR3 is CASSLRGSNTEAFF. The CDR3 DNA reads TGTGCCAGCAGTCTTCGGGGTAGTAACACTGAAGCTTTCTTT.

This clone was counted between two and nine times. V gene TRBV6-1 combines with J gene TRBJ2-7, with 8 bases identical to TRBD1. Trimming took 2 bases from V and 2 from J; bases not matched to a gene: 5. The CDR3 is 15 amino acids. Per germline, CDR1 MNHNS and CDR2 SASEGT. In DNA form, the CDR3 reads TGTGCCAGCAGTGAATCCCCGACAGGGGCCTACGAGCAGTACTTC. It specifies CASSESPTGAYEQYF.

V usage is TRBV19 and J usage is TRBJ1-1; possibly TRBD1 for D (6 bases). This CDR3 is built from 15 residues. CDR1 is LNHDA and CDR2 is SQIVND in the germline V gene (reference sequence). With 8 bases removed from V and 1 base from J, the gap between germline ends came to 17 bases. The CDR3 loop is CASEERGRGNTEAFF. CDR3 nucleotide sequence: TGTGCCAGTGAAGAACGGGGCAGGGGGAACACTGAAGCTTTCTTT.

V is TRBV15 and J is TRBJ1-1; D perhaps matches TRBD1 (6 bases). The CDR3 sequence is 14 residues long. Germline-derived CDR1 and CDR2 are LNHNV and YYDKDF (reference sequence). V was trimmed by 5 bases and J by 0 bases, leaving 10 bases between them. CDR3 residues: CATSGRTVNTEAFF. The CDR3 DNA reads TGTGCCACCAGCGGGAGGACAGTGAACACTGAAGCTTTCTTT.

The CDR3 DNA reads as TGTGCCAGTAGTATAGATATGAGACAGGTGGTAACTAACTATGGCTACACCTTC. This codes for CASSIDMRQVVTNYGYTF. The chain employs TRBV19 and TRBJ1-2; maybe TRBD1 (6 bases). Germline values: CDR1 LNHDA, CDR2 SQIVND (reference sequence). The CDR3 totals 18 residues. Trimming took 0 bases from V and 0 from J, leaving 17 bases between them.

The rearrangement joins TRBV19 to TRBJ2-3; TRBD2 aligns across 7 bases. The CDR3 sequence is 14 residues long. In germline, CDR1 is LNHDA, CDR2 SQIVND (reference sequence). The trim removed 4 bases at V and 6 bases at J, leaving 7 bases unmatched. The chain's CDR3 is CASSTQGLLDTQYF. In DNA, the CDR3 is TGTGCCAGTAGTACCCAGGGACTATTGGATACGCAGTATTTT. Using reference TRBV19 and TRBJ2-3 for the parts outside the CDR3, the full variable domain is DGGITQSPKYLFRKEGQNVTLSCEQNLNHDAMYWYRQDPGQGLRLIYYSQIVNDFQKGDIAEGYSVSREKKESFPLTVTSAQKNPTAFYLCASSTQGLLDTQYFGPGTRLTVL.

CDR3 region: CASSPKNNYGYTF. The DNA of the CDR3 is TGTGCCAGCAGCCCAAAGAATAACTATGGCTACACCTTC. This chain connects TRBV3-1 (or the pseudogene TRBV3-2) to TRBJ1-2; D not certain. Per germline, CDR1 LGHDT and CDR2 YNNKEL (reference sequence). This CDR3 spans 13 amino acids. V was cut by 4 bases and J by 1 base, with 7 bases left in between.

This clone was counted between two and nine times. The CDR3 loop is CASSPDRGEKLFF. CDR3 bases: TGTGCCAGCAGCCCGGACAGGGGAGAAAAACTGTTTTTT. This chain links TRBV5-4 with TRBJ1-4; 9 nucleotides line up with TRBD1. There are 13 residues in the CDR3. The V gene's germline CDR1 is SGHNT and CDR2 YYREEE (reference sequence). Unmatched junction bases numbered 3, after V lost 4 bases and J lost 8 bases. Supplemented by reference TRBV5-4 and TRBJ1-4, the full variable domain reads ETGVTQSPTHLIKTRGQQVTLRCSSQSGHNTVSWYQQALGQGPQFIFQYYREEENGRGNFPPRFSGLQFPNYSSELNVNALELDDSALYLCASSPDRGEKLFFGSGTQLSVL.

This rearrangement joins TRBV10-1 to TRBJ2-3; 8 bases are a match to TRBD1. There are 14 residues in the CDR3. After removal of 5 bases from V and 2 bases from J, the junction contained 3 bases not matched to a gene. The germline CDR1 and CDR2 sequences are WNHNN and SYGVQD (reference sequence). The CDR3 loop reads CASSQDRVTDTQYF. The CDR3 bases are TGCGCCAGCAGTCAGGACAGGGTCACAGATACGCAGTATTTT.

The J gene is TRBJ2-3, the V gene TRBV29-1, with D possibly matching TRBD2 (5 bases). The germline CDR1 and CDR2 sequences are SQVTM and ANQGSEA. The V and J ends lost 6 bases and 6 bases respectively, with 16 bases between them. The CDR3 is made up of 13 amino acids. The CDR3 nucleotides read TGCAGCGTCTGGACTCCATCAAGGGATACGCAGTATTTT. Translation gives CSVWTPSRDTQYF.

This clone was recorded only once. CDR3 DNA sequence: TGTGCCAGCAGCTCACTAGACAGGGCAGCCTACGAGCAGTACTTC. Translated, it gives CASSSLDRAAYEQYF. The chain combines TRBV7-6 with TRBJ2-7, with 7 bases identical to TRBD1. CDR3 length: 15 amino acids. The V gene end was trimmed by 4 bases and the J gene end by 2 bases; junction bases not matched to a gene: 8. Germline loops: CDR1 SGHVS, CDR2 FNYEAQ.

This sequence joins TRBV12-3 or TRBV12-4 and TRBJ2-7; the D is unclear. This CDR3 has 13 amino acids. V was cut by 2 bases and J by 4 bases, with 9 bases left in between. The CDR3 DNA reads TGTGCCAGCAGTTTACAGTCCGGGTACGAGCAGTACTTC. As protein: CASSLQSGYEQYF.

The chain employs TRBV18 and TRBJ2-1; D is perhaps TRBD2 (6 bases). The CDR3 extends over 15 amino acids. Trimming stripped 4 bases from V and 1 base from J, with 11 bases between. Germline-derived CDR1 and CDR2 are KGHSH and LQKENI. The CDR3 protein is CASSLTGLSYNEQFF. The CDR3 DNA reads as TGTGCCAGCTCACTGACGGGACTTTCCTACAATGAGCAGTTCTTC.

The chain uses TRBV18 and TRBJ1-5; D gene unclear. Looked up from germline, CDR1 is KGHSH and CDR2 is LQKENI. V was shortened by 2 bases and J by 9 bases, with 23 bases between the two germline ends. The CDR3 has 17 residues. This chain's CDR3 is CASSPFDTGANGRPQHF. Written as DNA, the CDR3 is TGTGCCAGCTCACCATTTGATACGGGTGCAAATGGGAGGCCCCAGCATTTT.

The chain couples TRBV11-2 to TRBJ2-5, with 7 bases that match TRBD2. The germline gives CDR1 SGHAT, CDR2 FQNNGV. V trimming: 1 base; J trimming: 3 bases; junction bases outside the gene matches: 14. This CDR3 is built from 18 residues. The chain's CDR3 is CASSLGLAGVRLEETQYF. DNA for the CDR3: TGTGCCAGCAGCTTAGGGTTGGCGGGAGTAAGACTTGAAGAGACCCAGTACTTC.

The chain recombines TRBV10-3 with TRBJ1-1; D is unclear. CDR1 is ENHRY and CDR2 is SYGVKD in the germline V gene. V lost 3 bases and J lost 10, with 15 bases in between. The CDR3 spans 13 residues. The CDR3 bases are TGTGCCATCAGTGATAGATCGGGTGGTTTAGCTTTCTTT. This sequence encodes CAISDRSGGLAFF.

The sample holds a few counts of this clone. The rearrangement links TRBV6-5 to TRBJ1-6, with D possibly TRBD1 on 5 matching bases. Germline V gives CDR1 MNHEY, CDR2 SVGAGI. The CDR3 runs 15 residues. The germline V and J ends were trimmed by 8 bases and 4 bases, with 15 bases remaining between them. CDR3 region: CASLPGTRYNSPLHF. In nucleotides, the CDR3 is TGTGCCAGCCTTCCCGGGACGAGGTATAATTCACCCCTCCACTTT.

The chain employs TRBV6-5 and TRBJ2-7; perhaps TRBD1 as D (6 bases). V was clipped by 7 bases and J by 0 bases, with 16 bases between them. The CDR3 extends over 15 amino acids. The germline V gene encodes CDR1 MNHEY and CDR2 SVGAGI. The CDR3 loop reads CASNSGHTGSYEQYF. CDR3 coding DNA: TGTGCCAGCAATTCGGGACACACCGGCTCCTACGAGCAGTACTTC.

This chain uses TRBV5-5 with TRBJ2-7, with 8 bases matching TRBD1. Trimming at V came to 0 bases and at J to 4 bases, leaving 9 bases not matched to a gene. This CDR3 spans 16 amino acids. Germline assignment: CDR1 SGHKS and CDR2 YYEKEE (reference sequence). The CDR3: CASSLAGGPQSYEQYF. The CDR3, as DNA: TGTGCCAGCAGCTTGGCAGGGGGCCCGCAGTCATACGAGCAGTACTTC.

This chain links TRBV5-1 with TRBJ2-5; TRBD2 might be the D (6 bases). Trimming removed 1 base from V and 4 bases from J, with 11 bases in between. Germline V CDR1 and CDR2: SGHRS, YFSETQ. The CDR3 consists of 14 residues. The CDR3 protein is CASSLFLEGETQYF. The CDR3 DNA reads TGCGCCAGCAGCTTGTTTTTGGAGGGAGAGACCCAGTACTTC.

The chain employs TRBV5-4 and TRBJ2-5; TRBD1 matches at 8 bases. CDR1 SGHNT and CDR2 YYREEE come from the germline V gene (reference sequence). The ends lost 0 bases at V and 5 bases at J; junction bases unmatched: 6. This CDR3 is built from 15 residues. In DNA form, the CDR3 reads TGTGCCAGCAGCTTGGGTCCAGGGGGCAGGGAGACCCAGTACTTC. Translating gives CASSLGPGGRETQYF. Together with reference TRBV5-4 and TRBJ2-5, the CDR3 gives the full variable domain: ETGVTQSPTHLIKTRGQQVTLRCSSQSGHNTVSWYQQALGQGPQFIFQYYREEENGRGNFPPRFSGLQFPNYSSELNVNALELDDSALYLCASSLGPGGRETQYFGPGTRLLVL.

This chain connects TRBV5-4 to TRBJ1-4; TRBD1 might be the D (5 bases). The V gene lost 4 bases and the J gene lost 5 bases, with 12 bases spanning the gap. The CDR3 has 14 amino acids. From germline, CDR1 is SGHNT and CDR2 YYREEE (reference sequence). The DNA of the CDR3 is TGTGCCAGCAGCCCAACGGAGGGGAATGAAAAACTGTTTTTT. Its protein product is CASSPTEGNEKLFF.

The chain links TRBV7-6 to TRBJ1-3; D uncertain. The CDR3 covers 16 residues. V lost 4 bases and J lost 3, with 16 bases in between. Germline lookup yields CDR1 SGHVS and CDR2 FNYEAQ. The CDR3 here is CASSSWKEGRGNTIYF. As DNA, the CDR3 is TGTGCCAGCAGCTCCTGGAAGGAAGGACGTGGAAACACCATATATTTT.